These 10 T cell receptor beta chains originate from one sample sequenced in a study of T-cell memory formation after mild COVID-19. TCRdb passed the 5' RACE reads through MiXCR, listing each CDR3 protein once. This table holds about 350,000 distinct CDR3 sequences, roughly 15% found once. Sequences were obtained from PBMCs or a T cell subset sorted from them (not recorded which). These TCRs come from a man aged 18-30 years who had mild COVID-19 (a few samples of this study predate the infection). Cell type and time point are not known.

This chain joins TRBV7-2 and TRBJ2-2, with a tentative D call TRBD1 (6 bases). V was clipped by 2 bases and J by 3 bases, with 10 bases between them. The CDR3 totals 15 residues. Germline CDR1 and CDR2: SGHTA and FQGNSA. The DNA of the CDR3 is TGTGCCAGCAGCTTATACGCAGGGGACACCGGGGAGCTGTTTTTT. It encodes CASSLYAGDTGELFF.

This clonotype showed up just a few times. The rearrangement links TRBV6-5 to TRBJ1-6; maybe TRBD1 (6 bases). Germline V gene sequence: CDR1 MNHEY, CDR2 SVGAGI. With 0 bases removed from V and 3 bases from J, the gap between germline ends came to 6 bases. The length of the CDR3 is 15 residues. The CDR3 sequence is CASSYSDSYNSPLHF. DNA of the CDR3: TGTGCCAGCAGTTACTCGGACAGCTATAATTCACCCCTCCACTTT.

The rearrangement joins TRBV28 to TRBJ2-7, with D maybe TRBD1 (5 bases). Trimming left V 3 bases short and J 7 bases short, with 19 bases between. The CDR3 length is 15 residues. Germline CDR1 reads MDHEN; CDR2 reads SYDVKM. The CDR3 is CASSFGHRSKGEQYV. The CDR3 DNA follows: TGTGCCAGCAGTTTTGGGCACCGGTCCAAGGGGGAGCAGTACGTC.

The CDR3 bases are TGTGCCAGCAGTTCGGCTTTGAACAATGAGCAGTTCTTC. It specifies CASSSALNNEQFF. J is TRBJ2-1 and V is TRBV28; D unclear. CDR1 MDHEN and CDR2 SYDVKM come from the germline V gene. The CDR3 is 13 amino acids. Between the trimmed V and J ends, which lost 4 bases and 5 bases, there was a span of 9 bases. The entire variable domain, with the rest obtained from reference TRBV28 and TRBJ2-1, is as follows: DVKVTQSSRYLVKRTGEKVFLECVQDMDHENMFWYRQDPGLGLRLIYFSYDVKMKEKGDIPEGYSVSREKKERFSLILESASTNQTSMYLCASSSALNNEQFFGPGTRLTVL.

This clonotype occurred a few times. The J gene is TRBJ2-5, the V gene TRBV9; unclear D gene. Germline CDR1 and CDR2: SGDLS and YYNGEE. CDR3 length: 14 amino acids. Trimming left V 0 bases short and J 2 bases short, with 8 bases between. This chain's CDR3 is CASSVEWDQETQYF. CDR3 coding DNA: TGTGCCAGCAGCGTAGAGTGGGATCAAGAGACCCAGTACTTC.

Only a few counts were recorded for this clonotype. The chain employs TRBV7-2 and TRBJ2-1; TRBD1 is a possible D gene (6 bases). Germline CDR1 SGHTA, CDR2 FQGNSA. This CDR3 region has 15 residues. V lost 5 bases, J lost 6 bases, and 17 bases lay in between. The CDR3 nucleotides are TGTGCCAGCAGCCCCAGTACCGGACAGCTCAATGAGCAGTTCTTC. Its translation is CASSPSTGQLNEQFF.

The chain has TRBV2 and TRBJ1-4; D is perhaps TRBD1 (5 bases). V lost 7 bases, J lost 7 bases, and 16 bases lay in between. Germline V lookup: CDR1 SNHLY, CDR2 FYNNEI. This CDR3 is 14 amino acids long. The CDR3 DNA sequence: TGTGCCAGCACGGTGGACGGGGCTGGTGAAAAACTGTTTTTT. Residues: CASTVDGAGEKLFF. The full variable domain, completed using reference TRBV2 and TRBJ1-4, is EPEVTQTPSHQVTQMGQEVILRCVPISNHLYFYWYRQILGQKVEFLVSFYNNEISEKSEIFDDQFSVERPDGSNFTLKIRSTKLEDSAMYFCASTVDGAGEKLFFGSGTQLSVL.

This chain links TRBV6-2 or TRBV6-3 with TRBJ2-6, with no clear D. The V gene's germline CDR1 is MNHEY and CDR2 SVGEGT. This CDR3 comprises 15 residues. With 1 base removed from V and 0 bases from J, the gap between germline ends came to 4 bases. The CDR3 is CASSYLTSGANVLTF. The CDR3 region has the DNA TGTGCCAGCAGTTACTTAACCTCTGGGGCCAACGTCCTGACTTTC.

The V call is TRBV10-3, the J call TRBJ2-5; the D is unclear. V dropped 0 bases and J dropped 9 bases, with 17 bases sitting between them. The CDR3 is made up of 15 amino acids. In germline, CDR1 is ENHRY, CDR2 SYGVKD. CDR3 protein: CAISESKSVESAQYF. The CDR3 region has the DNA TGTGCCATCAGTGAGTCAAAGTCCGTCGAGTCGGCCCAGTACTTC.

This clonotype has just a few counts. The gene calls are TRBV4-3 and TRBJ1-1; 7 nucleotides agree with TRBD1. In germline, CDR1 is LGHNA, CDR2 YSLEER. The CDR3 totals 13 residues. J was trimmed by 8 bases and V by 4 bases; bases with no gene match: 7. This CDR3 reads CASSRGTAQEAFF. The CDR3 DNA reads TGCGCCAGCAGCCGAGGGACAGCCCAAGAAGCTTTCTTT.